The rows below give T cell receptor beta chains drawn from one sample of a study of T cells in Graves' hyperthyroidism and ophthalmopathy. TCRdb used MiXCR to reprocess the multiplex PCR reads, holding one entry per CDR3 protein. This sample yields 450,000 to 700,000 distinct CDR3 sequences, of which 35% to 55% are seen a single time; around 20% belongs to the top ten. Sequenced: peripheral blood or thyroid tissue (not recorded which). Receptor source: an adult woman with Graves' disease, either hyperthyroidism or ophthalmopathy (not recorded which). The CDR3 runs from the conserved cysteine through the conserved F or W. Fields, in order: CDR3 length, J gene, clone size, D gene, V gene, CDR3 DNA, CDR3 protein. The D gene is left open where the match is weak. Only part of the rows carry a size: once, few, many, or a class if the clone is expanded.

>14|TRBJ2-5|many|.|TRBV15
TGTGCCACCAGCAGACTGGGGGGCGAGGAGACCCAGTACTTC
CATSRLGGEETQYF
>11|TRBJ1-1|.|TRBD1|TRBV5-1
TGCGCCAGCAGCCCGACAGGGGGAGCTTTCTTT
CASSPTGGAFF
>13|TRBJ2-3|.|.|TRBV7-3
TGTGCCAGCGGAGAAAGGAACACAGATACGCAGTATTTT
CASGERNTDTQYF
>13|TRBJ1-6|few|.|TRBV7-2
TGTGCCAGCAGCTTAACAGAGCGTTCACCCCTCCACTTT
CASSLTERSPLHF
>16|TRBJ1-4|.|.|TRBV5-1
TGCGCCAGCAGCACGGGACGGCCCACAACTAATGAAAAACTGTTTTTT
CASSTGRPTTNEKLFF
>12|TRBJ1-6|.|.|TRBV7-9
TGTGCCAGCAGCTCCTCAGGGAATGCCCTCCACTTT
CASSSSGNALHF
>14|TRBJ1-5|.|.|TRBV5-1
TGTGCCAGCAGTGAAGAGTATAGCAATCAGCCCCAGCATTTT
CASSEEYSNQPQHF
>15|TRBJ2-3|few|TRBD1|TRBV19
TGTGCCAGTAGTAGTGGGACAGGCAGCACAGATACGCAGTATTTT
CASSSGTGSTDTQYF
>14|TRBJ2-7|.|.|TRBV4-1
TGCGCCAGCAGCCAAGATGGCCGGACCTACGAGCAGTACTTC
CASSQDGRTYEQYF
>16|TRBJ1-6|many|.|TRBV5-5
TGTGCCAGCAGCTTGGGGGACCGGGGTAGAGGTTCACCCCTCCACTTT
CASSLGDRGRGSPLHF
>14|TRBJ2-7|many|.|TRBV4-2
TGTGCCAGCAGCCAAGTCCAAAACTCCTACGAGCAGTACTTC
CASSQVQNSYEQYF
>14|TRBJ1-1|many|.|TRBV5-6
TGTGCCAGCAGCTTGAACGTAATGAACACTGAAGCTTTCTTT
CASSLNVMNTEAFF
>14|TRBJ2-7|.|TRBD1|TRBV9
TGTGCCAGCAGCGCCCGGGACAGCCGCTACGAGCAGTACTTC
CASSARDSRYEQYF
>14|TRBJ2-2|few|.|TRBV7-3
TGTGCCAGCAGCCCCCAAAGCGCTACCGGGGAGCTGTTTTTT
CASSPQSATGELFF
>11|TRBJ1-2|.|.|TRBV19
TGTGCCAGTATCCGGAGCTCTGGAAACACCTTC
CASIRSSGNTF
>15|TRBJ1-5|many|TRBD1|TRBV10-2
TGCGCCAGCAGTGTGGGACAGGGGGAGGCTCAGCCCCAGCATTTT
CASSVGQGEAQPQHF